One sample yielded the 21 T cell receptor beta chains listed below, sequenced in a study of immune characterization of retroperitoneal liposarcoma. TCRdb reprocessed the PCR reads with MiXCR, giving one entry per CDR3 protein. The table has around 8,000 distinct CDR3 sequences, under 30% seen once; the top ten hold over 12%. Sequencing input: blood. Receptor source: a male donor with retroperitoneal liposarcoma.

This clonotype has more than one count but fewer than ten. The chain joins TRBV7-2 to TRBJ2-5, with 13 bases lining up with TRBD2. The CDR3 is 17 residues long. Per the germline V gene, CDR1 is SGHTA and CDR2 is FQGNSA. V lost 5 bases to trimming and J lost 5 bases; unmatched junction nucleotides: 11. CDR3 protein: CASSVETSGRARETQYF. CDR3 nucleotide sequence: TGTGCCAGCAGCGTCGAAACTAGCGGGAGGGCCCGGGAGACCCAGTACTTC.

The V and J genes are TRBV12-3 or TRBV12-4 and TRBJ2-1; either TRBD1 or TRBD2 may supply D (6 bases each). CDR3 length: 13 residues. The germline V and J ends were trimmed by 5 bases and 10 bases, with 15 bases remaining between them. The CDR3, as DNA: TGTGCCAGCAGTCTAGAGGGGGGCTACGAGCAGTTCTTC. It specifies CASSLEGGYEQFF.

This clonotype showed up just a few times. The V call is TRBV6-4, the J call TRBJ2-3, with 10 bases that match TRBD1. The CDR3 covers 15 residues. Germline V gives CDR1 MRHNA, CDR2 SNTAGT. The J segment lost 1 base and the V segment lost 2 bases, leaving 0 bases of the junction unmatched. The CDR3 loop is CASSDGTGGTDTQYF. The CDR3 DNA follows: TGTGCCAGCAGTGACGGGACAGGGGGCACAGATACGCAGTATTTT.

By share, this clonotype counts as medium-sized. The rearrangement joins TRBV6-6 to TRBJ2-3, with 11 bases aligning to TRBD2. CDR1 MNHNY and CDR2 SVGAGI come from the germline V gene (reference sequence). The V gene end was trimmed by 4 bases and the J gene end by 1 base; junction bases not matched to a gene: 4. The CDR3 has 16 residues. The CDR3 reads CASSLAGGPGTDTQYF. The CDR3 DNA reads as TGTGCCAGCAGTTTAGCGGGAGGGCCCGGCACAGATACGCAGTATTTT.

J is TRBJ2-1 and V is TRBV4-1, with D perhaps assigned TRBD1 or TRBD2 (5 bases each). The J call may not be correct, given that the DNA end is closer to TRBJ2-7. In germline, CDR1 is MGHRA, CDR2 YSYEKL. The CDR3 is 17 residues long. DNA of the CDR3: TGCGCCAGCAGCCAAGATCACATGGGGGAGACCTCCTACGAGCAGTACTTC. Amino acid sequence: CASSQDHMGETSYEQYF.

Only a few counts were recorded for this clonotype. V gene TRBV7-2 combines with J gene TRBJ2-3, with D possibly matching TRBD2 (6 bases). The J call may be faulty, since TRBJ2-7 better matches the DNA end. The germline CDR1 and CDR2 sequences are SGHTA and FQGNSA. The CDR3 has 17 residues. The CDR3 loop reads CASSESWGVFGSYEQYF. The CDR3 DNA is TGTGCCAGCAGCGAAAGTTGGGGGGTTTTTGGGTCCTACGAGCAGTACTTC.

Relative to its sample, this clonotype is large. The gene calls are TRBV6-1 and TRBJ2-2, with TRBD2 matching 10 bases. This CDR3 is built from 16 residues. V dropped 6 bases and J dropped 6; count of bases not matched to a gene: 10. Germline loops: CDR1 MNHNS, CDR2 SASEGT. This chain's CDR3 is CASRSLRTSGSGELFF. As DNA, the CDR3 is TGTGCCAGCAGAAGCCTTCGGACTAGCGGTTCCGGGGAGCTGTTTTTT.

The table lists this clonotype with a few counts. The chain employs TRBV6-1 and TRBJ2-1; 10 bases map to TRBD1. Germline CDR1 and CDR2: MNHNS and SASEGT. The CDR3 runs to 16 residues. V lost 0 bases to trimming and J lost 13 bases; unmatched junction nucleotides: 12. CDR3 in DNA: TGTGCCAGCAGTGAAGCCCAGACAGGGGGCCAAGAGACCCAGTTCTTC. As protein: CASSEAQTGGQETQFF.

This clonotype was counted a few times. V usage is TRBV10-3 and J usage is TRBJ2-2; TRBD1 or TRBD2 may be the D gene (5 bases each). This CDR3 is built from 16 residues. Germline values: CDR1 ENHRY, CDR2 SYGVKD. V lost 3 bases and J 1 base, leaving 12 bases between the germline ends. CDR3 nucleotide sequence: TGTGCCATCAGTGAAAGGGACGGATGGAACACCGGGGAGCTGTTTTTT. It is translated as CAISERDGWNTGELFF.

This clonotype was counted between two and nine times. V and J are TRBV10-2 and TRBJ2-1; 7 bases fit TRBD1. The last part of the DNA fits TRBJ2-5 better; the J call may be wrong. The germline V gene encodes CDR1 WSHSY and CDR2 SAAADI. The CDR3 runs to 20 residues. This chain's CDR3 is CASSESIPGQNHLMEETQYF. DNA for the CDR3: TGCGCCAGCAGTGAGTCGATCCCGGGACAGAATCACTTAATGGAAGAGACCCAGTACTTC.

This clonotype was counted only a few times. The J gene is TRBJ2-5, the V gene TRBV5-1, with 7 nucleotides matching TRBD1. The J call may be in error: the DNA end matches TRBJ2-7 better. Per the germline V gene, CDR1 is SGHRS and CDR2 is YFSETQ. The CDR3 length is 14 residues. CDR3 region: CASSPSGQRNEQYF. In nucleotides, the CDR3 is TGCGCCAGCAGCCCGTCGGGACAGAGGAACGAGCAGTACTTC.

This chain links TRBV7-2 with TRBJ2-1, with 10 bases lining up with TRBD2. The J call may be incorrect, as the DNA end agrees better with TRBJ2-5. Germline CDR1 reads SGHTA; CDR2 reads FQGNSA. The CDR3 is 14 residues long. The CDR3 sequence: CASSSSGSRETQYF. The CDR3, as DNA: TGTGCCAGCAGCTCTAGCGGGAGCAGAGAGACCCAGTACTTC.

This chain connects TRBV29-1 to TRBJ2-2; D might be TRBD1 or TRBD2, each matching 5 bases. V was trimmed by 6 bases and J by 3 bases, leaving 5 bases between them. CDR1 and CDR2 (germline): SQVTM, ANQGSEA. The CDR3 covers 11 residues. The CDR3 sequence: CSVGDTGELFF. Written as DNA, the CDR3 is TGCAGCGTGGGGGACACCGGGGAGCTGTTTTTT.

The gene calls are TRBV7-4 and TRBJ2-3; 10 bases match TRBD2. The end of the DNA is better explained by TRBJ2-7, so the J call may be wrong. The CDR3 is 18 residues long. CDR1 SGHVT and CDR2 SQSDAQ come from the germline V gene. In DNA, the CDR3 is TGTGCCAGCAGCTACCCCCCCTCTAGCGGGGGCAGCTCCTACGAGCAGTACTTC. This gives the protein CASSYPPSSGGSSYEQYF.

The gene calls are TRBV27 and TRBJ2-7; D may be TRBD1 or TRBD2 (5 bases each). CDR3 length equals 12 residues. V was trimmed by 5 bases and J by 4 bases, leaving 9 bases between them. Germline values: CDR1 MNHEY, CDR2 SMNVEV (reference sequence). The CDR3 region is CASSTGPYEQYF. CDR3 nucleotide sequence: TGTGCCAGCAGTACGGGACCTTACGAGCAGTACTTC.

This clonotype was observed a handful of times. The CDR3 is CSARSTSGTQETQYF. In DNA form, the CDR3 reads TGCAGTGCTAGATCGACTAGCGGAACCCAAGAGACCCAGTACTTC. J is TRBJ2-5 and V is TRBV20-1; 9 positions match TRBD2. CDR3 length: 15 residues. Germline values: CDR1 DFQATT, CDR2 SNEGSKA (reference sequence). V shed 2 bases, J shed 1 base, and the junction held 5 bases outside the gene matches.

V and J are TRBV7-6 and TRBJ2-5; 9 nucleotides line up with TRBD2. Germline assignment: CDR1 SGHVS and CDR2 FNYEAQ. V was pared by 2 bases and J by 1 base, with 2 bases of the junction left unmatched. This CDR3 comprises 15 residues. CDR3 loop: CASSLSGRTQETQYF. The CDR3, as DNA: TGTGCCAGCAGCTTAAGCGGGAGGACCCAAGAGACCCAGTACTTC.

This clonotype was found once. The CDR3: CASRLGVNLVNEQFF. The CDR3, as DNA: TGTGCCAGCAGGCTCGGGGTCAACCTCGTCAATGAGCAGTTCTTC. The chain has TRBV6-1 and TRBJ2-1; D might be TRBD2 (5 bases). In germline, CDR1 is MNHNS, CDR2 SASEGT. V was cut by 6 bases and J by 6 bases, with 18 bases left in between. This CDR3 is built from 15 residues.

About this clonotype: Here the CDR3 omits its conserved ending phenylalanine or tryptophan, so a read error is the likely source. The J gene is TRBJ2-2, the V gene TRBV12-3 or TRBV12-4; TRBD1 matches at 7 bases. V shed 1 base, J shed 4 bases, and the junction held 3 bases outside the gene matches. The CDR3 runs to 15 residues. The CDR3 DNA is TGTGCCAGCAGTTTAGGCGACAGGGCCACCGGGGAGCTGTTTTGT. Its translation: CASSLGDRATGELFC.

In its sample, this clonotype was seen many times. The chain recombines TRBV6-1 with TRBJ2-5; the match to TRBD2 covers 11 bases. The CDR3 contains 15 residues. Looked up from germline, CDR1 is MNHNS and CDR2 is SASEGT. With V trimmed by 6 bases and J by 1 base, 4 bases remained unmatched. CDR3 nucleotide sequence: TGTGCCAGCAGCGCGGGACTAGCGGCCCAAGAGACCCAGTACTTC. This gives the protein CASSAGLAAQETQYF.

This chain uses TRBV4-1 with TRBJ2-7, with 8 bases aligning to TRBD2. Germline V lookup: CDR1 MGHRA, CDR2 YSYEKL. Losses at the gene ends were 1 base for V and 5 bases for J; bases not matched to a gene: 13. This CDR3 has 17 residues. CDR3 nucleotides: TGCGCCAGCAGCCAAGGGCACAGTGGGACTAGGAGTCACGAGCAGTACTTC. It encodes CASSQGHSGTRSHEQYF.